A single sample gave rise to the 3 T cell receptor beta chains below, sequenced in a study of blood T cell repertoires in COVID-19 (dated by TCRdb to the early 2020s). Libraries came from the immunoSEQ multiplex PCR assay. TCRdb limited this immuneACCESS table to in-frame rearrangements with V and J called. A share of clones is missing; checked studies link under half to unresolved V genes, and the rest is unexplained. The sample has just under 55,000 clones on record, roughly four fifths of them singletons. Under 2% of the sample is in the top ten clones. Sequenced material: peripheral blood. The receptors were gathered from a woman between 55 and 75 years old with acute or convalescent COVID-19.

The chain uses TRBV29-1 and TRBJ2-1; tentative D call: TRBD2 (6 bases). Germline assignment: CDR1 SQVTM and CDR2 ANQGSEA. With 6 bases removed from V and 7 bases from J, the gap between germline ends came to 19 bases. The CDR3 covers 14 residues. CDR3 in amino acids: CSVHPTRPKNEQFF. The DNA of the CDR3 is TGCAGCGTACATCCGACTAGGCCCAAGAATGAGCAGTTCTTC.

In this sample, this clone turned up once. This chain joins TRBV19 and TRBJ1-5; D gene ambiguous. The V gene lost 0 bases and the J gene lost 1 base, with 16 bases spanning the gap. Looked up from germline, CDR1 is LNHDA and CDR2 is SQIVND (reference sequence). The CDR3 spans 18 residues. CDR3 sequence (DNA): TGTGCCAGTAGTATAGATGGCCTAGCGACCGTAAGCAATCAGCCCCAGCATTTT. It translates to CASSIDGLATVSNQPQHF.

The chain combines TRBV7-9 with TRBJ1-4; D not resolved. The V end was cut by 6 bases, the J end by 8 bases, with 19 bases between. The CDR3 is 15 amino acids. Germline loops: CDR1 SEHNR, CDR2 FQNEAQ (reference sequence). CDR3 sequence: CASSEDGGQREKLFF. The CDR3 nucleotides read TGTGCCAGCAGTGAAGACGGTGGGCAAAGGGAAAAACTGTTTTTT.